Listed below are T cell receptor beta chains from one sample, sequenced in a study of long-term antiretroviral therapy in people with HIV. The protocol was immunoSEQ multiplex PCR, while the TCRdb copy is restricted to in-frame clones and leaves out a portion. The sample includes approximately 13,000 clones, roughly four fifths of them seen just once. The sequenced sample was unsorted PBMCs, obtained 0.5 years before starting antiretroviral therapy. All receptors come from a woman between 35 and 50 years old with HIV. Both conserved end residues are part of each CDR3. The D gene is left open where the match is weak. For some rows the clone size is stated as once, few or many, or as a class when expanded; others skip it.

j_call: TRBJ2-3; clone_size: NA; d_call: TRBD2; v_call: TRBV11-2; cdr3_nt: TGTGCCAGCAGCTCCCTAGCGGGAGGCACAGATACGCAGTATTTT; cdr3_aa: CASSSLAGGTDTQYF
j_call: TRBJ1-1; clone_size: NA; d_call: NA; v_call: TRBV4-2; cdr3_nt: TGTGCCAGCAGCCAAGATGACGAACAGTTCCCGAGAAACACTGAAGCTTTCTTT; cdr3_aa: CASSQDDEQFPRNTEAFF
j_call: TRBJ1-2; clone_size: NA; d_call: TRBD1; v_call: TRBV9; cdr3_nt: TGTGCCAGCAGCGCGGCAACCGGGACAGGGGGTTATGGCTACACCTTC; cdr3_aa: CASSAATGTGGYGYTF
j_call: TRBJ1-1; clone_size: NA; d_call: NA; v_call: TRBV19; cdr3_nt: TGTGCCAGTAGTATGGGCCAGTACGCCCCCACGGTCAGGACTGAAGCTTTCTTT; cdr3_aa: CASSMGQYAPTVRTEAFF
j_call: TRBJ2-7; clone_size: NA; d_call: NA; v_call: TRBV28; cdr3_nt: TGTGCCAGCAGTTTATCCCCGGACGAGCAGTACTTC; cdr3_aa: CASSLSPDEQYF
j_call: TRBJ2-7; clone_size: NA; d_call: NA; v_call: TRBV20-1; cdr3_nt: TGCAGTGCTAGCGCGACCTACGAGCAGTACTTC; cdr3_aa: CSASATYEQYF
j_call: TRBJ2-7; clone_size: NA; d_call: TRBD1; v_call: TRBV11-2; cdr3_nt: TGTGCCAGCAGGGACGACAGGGGCTTTACCTACGAGCAGTACTTC; cdr3_aa: CASRDDRGFTYEQYF
j_call: TRBJ2-2; clone_size: NA; d_call: NA; v_call: TRBV29-1; cdr3_nt: TGCAGCGTTGTTCCGGGACTCAGCACCGGGGAGCTGTTTTTT; cdr3_aa: CSVVPGLSTGELFF
j_call: TRBJ2-7; clone_size: NA; d_call: NA; v_call: TRBV6-5; cdr3_nt: TGTGCCAGCAGTTACGGCCGAGGGGGCTACGAGCAGTACTTC; cdr3_aa: CASSYGRGGYEQYF
j_call: TRBJ2-1; clone_size: NA; d_call: NA; v_call: TRBV4-3; cdr3_nt: TGCGCCAGCAGCCCCCAGGGCCCCTCCTACAATGAGCAGTTCTTC; cdr3_aa: CASSPQGPSYNEQFF
j_call: TRBJ1-2; clone_size: few; d_call: TRBD1; v_call: TRBV10-3; cdr3_nt: TGTGCCATCAGTTCGACAGGGGGGATGGACTATGGCTACACCTTC; cdr3_aa: CAISSTGGMDYGYTF
j_call: TRBJ1-5; clone_size: NA; d_call: NA; v_call: TRBV27; cdr3_nt: TGTGCCAGCAGTTTATCTAGCGGTAGCAATCAGCCCCAGCATTTT; cdr3_aa: CASSLSSGSNQPQHF
j_call: TRBJ1-2; clone_size: NA; d_call: NA; v_call: TRBV4-2; cdr3_nt: TGTGCCAGCAGCCAAGCCCAAAGGGTAACTAGCACCCGCTACACCTTC; cdr3_aa: CASSQAQRVTSTRYTF
j_call: TRBJ2-6; clone_size: NA; d_call: NA; v_call: TRBV5-1; cdr3_nt: TGCGCCAGCAGCTTGGCAGGGGGGATCTCTGGGGCCAACGTCCTGACTTTC; cdr3_aa: CASSLAGGISGANVLTF
j_call: TRBJ1-1; clone_size: NA; d_call: NA; v_call: TRBV13; cdr3_nt: TGTGCCAGCAGCTCGGGACGGATGAACACTGAAGCTTTCTTT; cdr3_aa: CASSSGRMNTEAFF
j_call: TRBJ1-1; clone_size: few; d_call: TRBD1; v_call: TRBV6-6; cdr3_nt: TGTGCCAGCAGTGTCGGGACAGGGAGCACTGAAGCTTTCTTT; cdr3_aa: CASSVGTGSTEAFF
j_call: TRBJ1-2; clone_size: few; d_call: NA; v_call: TRBV30; cdr3_nt: TGTGCCTGGAGTGGGCAGAAGCAGGGCTACACCTTC; cdr3_aa: CAWSGQKQGYTF
j_call: TRBJ2-1; clone_size: NA; d_call: NA; v_call: TRBV2; cdr3_nt: TGTGCCAGCAGCATTACTACGGGGTCCTACAATGAGCAGTTCTTC; cdr3_aa: CASSITTGSYNEQFF
j_call: TRBJ2-1; clone_size: NA; d_call: NA; v_call: TRBV7-2; cdr3_nt: TGTGCCAGCAGCTTTCAATGGGGGTCGCACAATGAGCAGTTCTTC; cdr3_aa: CASSFQWGSHNEQFF
j_call: TRBJ2-1; clone_size: NA; d_call: TRBD2; v_call: TRBV30; cdr3_nt: TGTGCCTGGACCCCTATCCGATCTCGCGGGGGGGAGCAGTTCTTC; cdr3_aa: CAWTPIRSRGGEQFF
j_call: TRBJ1-1; clone_size: NA; d_call: NA; v_call: TRBV30; cdr3_nt: TGTGCCTGGAGTGTAACGAAGAACACTGAAGCTTTCTTT; cdr3_aa: CAWSVTKNTEAFF
j_call: TRBJ2-7; clone_size: NA; d_call: NA; v_call: TRBV7-9; cdr3_nt: TGTGCCAGCAGCCCTCGTGAGGGATATGGAATTTCAAGCCCCTACGAGCAGTACTTC; cdr3_aa: CASSPREGYGISSPYEQYF
j_call: TRBJ2-3; clone_size: NA; d_call: NA; v_call: TRBV19; cdr3_nt: TGTGCCAGTAGTACCAGCGGGCCCACGGATACGCAGTATTTT; cdr3_aa: CASSTSGPTDTQYF
j_call: TRBJ1-1; clone_size: few; d_call: NA; v_call: TRBV11-3; cdr3_nt: TGTGCCAGCAGCTCCTCGTTCGCTTGGGGATACGAAGCTTTCTTT; cdr3_aa: CASSSSFAWGYEAFF
j_call: TRBJ2-7; clone_size: NA; d_call: TRBD1; v_call: TRBV5-1; cdr3_nt: TGCGCCAGCAGCCTGGCCGGGACAGGGGATTTGTACGAGCAGTACTTC; cdr3_aa: CASSLAGTGDLYEQYF
j_call: TRBJ1-5; clone_size: NA; d_call: NA; v_call: TRBV11-2; cdr3_nt: TGTGCCAGCAGCTCCCAGGCGGATAGCAATCAGCCCCAGCATTTT; cdr3_aa: CASSSQADSNQPQHF
j_call: TRBJ2-3; clone_size: NA; d_call: TRBD2; v_call: TRBV11-3; cdr3_nt: TGTGCCAGCAGTAGTAGCGGGAGTAGCACAGATACGCAGTATTTT; cdr3_aa: CASSSSGSSTDTQYF
j_call: TRBJ2-3; clone_size: NA; d_call: TRBD2; v_call: TRBV5-1; cdr3_nt: TGCGCCAGCAGCTTGGTAGCGGGAAGTAGCACAGATACGCAGTATTTT; cdr3_aa: CASSLVAGSSTDTQYF
j_call: TRBJ2-3; clone_size: few; d_call: TRBD1; v_call: TRBV27; cdr3_nt: TGTGCCAGCAGTTTGTGGACAGGGGTCGCAGATACGCAGTATTTT; cdr3_aa: CASSLWTGVADTQYF
j_call: TRBJ2-3; clone_size: NA; d_call: NA; v_call: TRBV2; cdr3_nt: TGTGCCAGCAGACCCGGGACCAACCCTAGCAGAGATACGCAGTATTTT; cdr3_aa: CASRPGTNPSRDTQYF
j_call: TRBJ1-2; clone_size: NA; d_call: TRBD1; v_call: TRBV19; cdr3_nt: TGTGCCAGTAGCCAGGGGGCTGAGGGCTACACCTTC; cdr3_aa: CASSQGAEGYTF
j_call: TRBJ1-2; clone_size: NA; d_call: NA; v_call: TRBV30; cdr3_nt: TGTGCCGGCTATAGGGGGGGCGGATCGGCTGGCTACACCTTC; cdr3_aa: CAGYRGGGSAGYTF
j_call: TRBJ2-1; clone_size: once; d_call: NA; v_call: TRBV7-2; cdr3_nt: TGTGCCAGCAGCCCGGGTCGGGGTGGCTCCTACAATGAGCAGTTCTTC; cdr3_aa: CASSPGRGGSYNEQFF
j_call: TRBJ1-5; clone_size: NA; d_call: NA; v_call: TRBV15; cdr3_nt: TGTGCCACCGCCCCCGGGGGGGGGCAGCCCCAGCATTTT; cdr3_aa: CATAPGGGQPQHF
j_call: TRBJ2-1; clone_size: NA; d_call: TRBD2; v_call: TRBV7-2; cdr3_nt: TGTGCCAGCAGCTTGGCGGGGGACTCCTACAATGAGCAGTTCTTC; cdr3_aa: CASSLAGDSYNEQFF
j_call: TRBJ1-5; clone_size: NA; d_call: TRBD1; v_call: TRBV2; cdr3_nt: TGTGCCAGCAGGAGGGACAGTAGCAATCAGCCCCAGCATTTT; cdr3_aa: CASRRDSSNQPQHF
j_call: TRBJ1-5; clone_size: NA; d_call: NA; v_call: TRBV6-1; cdr3_nt: TGTGCCAGCAGACCAGGCGTTCAGCCCCAGCATTTT; cdr3_aa: CASRPGVQPQHF
j_call: TRBJ1-1; clone_size: NA; d_call: NA; v_call: TRBV7-9; cdr3_nt: TGTGCCAGCAGCTCTCCCGGGTCTTACACTGAAGCTTTCTTT; cdr3_aa: CASSSPGSYTEAFF
j_call: TRBJ2-7; clone_size: NA; d_call: TRBD1; v_call: TRBV30; cdr3_nt: TGTGCCTGGAGAGGTCAGGGGGAATACGAGCAGTACTTC; cdr3_aa: CAWRGQGEYEQYF
j_call: TRBJ1-4; clone_size: once; d_call: TRBD1; v_call: TRBV15; cdr3_nt: TGTGCCACCAGCAGACATCAGGGGGGATCCGAAAAACTGTTTTTT; cdr3_aa: CATSRHQGGSEKLFF
j_call: TRBJ1-5; clone_size: NA; d_call: NA; v_call: TRBV30; cdr3_nt: TGTGCCTGGACCCGGGCACCCAATCAGCCCCAGCATTTT; cdr3_aa: CAWTRAPNQPQHF
j_call: TRBJ2-5; clone_size: NA; d_call: NA; v_call: TRBV9; cdr3_nt: TGTGCCAGCAGCGTAGGTCTTTTTAGCGGTGAAGAGACCCAGTACTTC; cdr3_aa: CASSVGLFSGEETQYF
j_call: TRBJ1-5; clone_size: NA; d_call: NA; v_call: TRBV6-5; cdr3_nt: TGTGCCAGCAGTGTCCGACAGACCAGCAATCAGCCCCAGCATTTT; cdr3_aa: CASSVRQTSNQPQHF
j_call: TRBJ1-2; clone_size: NA; d_call: TRBD1; v_call: TRBV30; cdr3_nt: TGTGCCCGATCGGGAGGGGGCCATTCTAGCGGGGGCTACACCTTC; cdr3_aa: CARSGGGHSSGGYTF
j_call: TRBJ1-3; clone_size: NA; d_call: NA; v_call: TRBV18; cdr3_nt: TGTGCCAGCTCACCACCCTGGATCAACTCTGGAAACACCATATATTTT; cdr3_aa: CASSPPWINSGNTIYF
j_call: TRBJ2-1; clone_size: few; d_call: NA; v_call: TRBV9; cdr3_nt: TGTGCCAGCGGGGGGAAGGTGGGCGCCTACAATGAGCAGTTCTTC; cdr3_aa: CASGGKVGAYNEQFF
j_call: TRBJ2-2; clone_size: once; d_call: NA; v_call: TRBV30; cdr3_nt: TGTGCCTGGAGTGCCCGAACCAAGGGCACCGGGGAGCTGTTTTTT; cdr3_aa: CAWSARTKGTGELFF
j_call: TRBJ2-7; clone_size: NA; d_call: NA; v_call: TRBV27; cdr3_nt: TGTGCCAGCAGTTTAAAGGGACAATACTACGAGCAGTACTTC; cdr3_aa: CASSLKGQYYEQYF
j_call: TRBJ2-3; clone_size: NA; d_call: TRBD2; v_call: TRBV6-5; cdr3_nt: TGTGCCAGCAGCCGAACTAGCGGGAGGGGAGATACGCAGTATTTT; cdr3_aa: CASSRTSGRGDTQYF
j_call: TRBJ2-1; clone_size: NA; d_call: TRBD2; v_call: TRBV4-3; cdr3_nt: TGCGCCAGCAGCCAAGCGGCTAGCGGACCTTACAATGAGCAGTTCTTC; cdr3_aa: CASSQAASGPYNEQFF
j_call: TRBJ2-2; clone_size: NA; d_call: NA; v_call: TRBV4-2; cdr3_nt: TGTGCCAGCAGCCCCGGGACAATCGCGAACACCGGGGAGCTGTTTTTT; cdr3_aa: CASSPGTIANTGELFF